Presented here are 13 T cell receptor beta chains from one specimen sequenced in a study of shared clonotypes between healthy human individuals. Some clones are missing from TCRdb's copy, which holds only in-frame ones; the method was immunoSEQ multiplex PCR. The sample holds around 700,000 clones, around 78% seen once. The sequenced sample was memory CD4+ T cells sorted from blood. The sample's subset: CD45RA-negative fraction. All receptors derive from a woman aged 25 to 39 in good health.

The rearrangement uses TRBV5-1 and TRBJ1-2, with 9 bases fitting TRBD1. This CDR3 has 16 residues. From germline, CDR1 is SGHRS and CDR2 YFSETQ. The V gene end was trimmed by 0 bases and the J gene end by 7 bases; junction bases not matched to a gene: 10. CDR3 sequence: CASSLDVGQGFSGYTF. The CDR3 region has the DNA TGCGCCAGCAGCTTGGACGTGGGACAGGGTTTCTCTGGCTACACCTTC. Together with reference TRBV5-1 and TRBJ1-2, the CDR3 gives the full variable domain: KAGVTQTPRYLIKTRGQQVTLSCSPISGHRSVSWYQQTPGQGLQFLFEYFSETQRNKGNFPGRFSGRQFSNSRSEMNVSTLELGDSALYLCASSLDVGQGFSGYTFGSGTRLTVV.

The chain employs TRBV28 and TRBJ2-3; D may be TRBD2 (5 bases). The CDR3 extends over 15 amino acids. Trimming removed 2 bases at V and 3 bases at J, with 12 bases between. The germline V gene has CDR1 MDHEN and CDR2 SYDVKM. The CDR3 spells CASSLVAGGTDTQYF. The CDR3 DNA is TGTGCCAGCAGTTTAGTGGCAGGAGGTACAGATACGCAGTATTTT. The full variable domain, in which reference TRBV28 and TRBJ2-3 provide the parts outside the CDR3, is DVKVTQSSRYLVKRTGEKVFLECVQDMDHENMFWYRQDPGLGLRLIYFSYDVKMKEKGDIPEGYSVSREKKERFSLILESASTNQTSMYLCASSLVAGGTDTQYFGPGTRLTVL.

This sequence joins TRBV2 and TRBJ2-1; no reliable D call. Trimming left V 4 bases short and J 0 bases short, with 7 bases between. The CDR3 is 14 amino acids. CDR1 is SNHLY, CDR2 FYNNEI, per germline. The CDR3 coding sequence is TGTGCCAGCAGTGGGCGGAACTCCTACAATGAGCAGTTCTTC. Its protein is CASSGRNSYNEQFF.

The V call is TRBV7-9, the J call TRBJ2-4; 7 bases map to TRBD1. The CDR3 contains 17 residues. Germline CDR1 is SEHNR and CDR2 is FQNEAQ (reference sequence). Trimming cost V 5 bases and J 1 base; bases outside gene matches: 11. This chain's CDR3 is CASSARQGSGAKNIQYF. The CDR3 nucleotides read TGTGCCAGCAGCGCCCGACAGGGTTCTGGGGCCAAAAACATTCAGTACTTC.

The V gene is TRBV4-1, the J gene TRBJ2-7; TRBD2 aligns across 7 bases. This CDR3 is built from 14 residues. Trimming at V came to 1 base and at J to 4 bases, leaving 4 bases not matched to a gene. Germline CDR1 and CDR2: MGHRA and YSYEKL. The CDR3 protein is CASSQGGSGYEQYF. The DNA of the CDR3 is TGCGCCAGCAGCCAAGGCGGGAGTGGTTACGAGCAGTACTTC.

The genes are TRBV7-9 and TRBJ1-2; 7 positions agree with TRBD1. CDR3 length: 14 amino acids. In germline, CDR1 is SEHNR, CDR2 FQNEAQ (reference sequence). The junction had 11 bases not matched to a gene; V was cut back by 1 base and J by 12 bases. CDR3 coding DNA: TGTGCCAGCAGCTTAGGACAGGGTATCTCGGCGGACACCTTC. Its protein product is CASSLGQGISADTF. Variable domain in full (rest from reference TRBV7-9 and TRBJ1-2): DTGVSQNPRHKITKRGQNVTFRCDPISEHNRLYWYRQTLGQGPEFLTYFQNEAQLEKSRLLSDRFSAERPKGSFSTLEIQRTEQGDSAMYLCASSLGQGISADTFGSGTRLTVV.

Ten or more counts support this clone. Other DNA sequences in the sample encode the same CDR3. V usage is TRBV7-3 and J usage is TRBJ1-1; 7 positions match TRBD1. The CDR3 length is 13 residues. Germline V CDR1 and CDR2: SGHTA, FQGTGA. With V trimmed by 5 bases and J by 3 bases, 3 bases remained unmatched. The CDR3 here is CASSAQGDTEAFF. The DNA for the CDR3 is TGTGCCAGCAGCGCTCAGGGGGACACTGAAGCTTTCTTT.

The gene calls are TRBV6-5 and TRBJ2-7, with D possibly called TRBD1 or TRBD2 (7 bases each). CDR1 is MNHEY, CDR2 SVGAGI, per germline. The V and J ends lost 4 bases and 4 bases respectively, with 17 bases between them. CDR3 length: 15 amino acids. DNA for the CDR3: TGTGCCAGCAGTTCCGAGGGGAGGGGGCAATACGAGCAGTACTTC. It is translated as CASSSEGRGQYEQYF.

V gene TRBV4-1 combines with J gene TRBJ2-3, with 10 bases that match TRBD2. V lost 1 base to trimming and J lost 6 bases; unmatched junction nucleotides: 16. Germline loops: CDR1 MGHRA, CDR2 YSYEKL. The CDR3 runs 19 residues. CDR3 in DNA: TGCGCCAGCAGCCAAGGGCCTAGCGGGGGTGCCATCGTCAGGGATACGCAGTATTTT. Amino acid sequence: CASSQGPSGGAIVRDTQYF.

J is TRBJ2-2 and V is TRBV25-1; 9 bases fit TRBD2. CDR1 is MGHDK, CDR2 SYGVNS, per germline. J was trimmed by 6 bases and V by 0 bases; bases with no gene match: 8. This CDR3 has 17 amino acids. The CDR3 is CASSEYKSGRSAGELFF. The CDR3 nucleotides read TGTGCCAGCAGTGAATATAAAAGCGGGAGGAGTGCCGGGGAGCTGTTTTTT.

The rearrangement joins TRBV2 to TRBJ2-7, with TRBD2 matching 7 bases. The CDR3 is 15 residues long. V shed 6 bases and J 6 bases; nucleotides not matched to a gene: 14. Per germline, CDR1 SNHLY and CDR2 FYNNEI. The CDR3 loop reads CASRAELAFASEQYF. The CDR3 DNA reads TGTGCCAGCAGGGCCGAACTAGCGTTTGCCTCCGAGCAGTACTTC.

The gene calls are TRBV6-1 and TRBJ2-1; D is possibly TRBD1 (6 bases). Germline loops: CDR1 MNHNS, CDR2 SASEGT. Trimming left V 8 bases short and J 4 bases short, with 18 bases between. The CDR3 loop spans 15 amino acids. This CDR3 is CASSYRETGYNEQFF. DNA for the CDR3: TGTGCCAGCTCATACAGGGAGACCGGGTACAATGAGCAGTTCTTC.

Comments on this clone: Other DNA sequences in the sample encode the same CDR3. The rearrangement uses TRBV6-1 and TRBJ1-1; TRBD1 matches 7 bases. J was trimmed by 0 bases and V by 6 bases; bases with no gene match: 4. The germline CDR1 and CDR2 sequences are MNHNS and SASEGT. This CDR3 has 14 amino acids. The CDR3 region is CASRDRAVNTEAFF. CDR3 bases: TGTGCCAGCAGAGACAGGGCTGTGAACACTGAAGCTTTCTTT.